The 2 T cell receptor beta chains presented below share a single source sample, sequenced in a study of identical twins. TCRdb re-analysed the 5' RACE reads in MiXCR, keeping a single row per CDR3 protein. The data show a few hundred thousand distinct CDR3 sequences, with about 6.7% seen just once and more than 14% held by the top ten. These same data were also listed under a study on T cells expressing NK-cell markers.

The sequencing input was CD8+ T cells sorted from blood. The receptors derive from a woman younger than 30 in good health.

This clonotype was picked up many times. The rearrangement links TRBV12-5 to TRBJ2-7; TRBD1 matches at 9 bases. Trimming cost V 8 bases and J 9 bases; bases outside gene matches: 17. In germline, CDR1 is LGHNT, CDR2 FRNRAP. The CDR3 runs to 15 residues. The CDR3 spells CASNTFGTGRGVQYF. CDR3 in DNA: TGTGCTAGTAACACCTTCGGGACAGGGCGTGGCGTGCAGTACTTC.

The DNA of the CDR3 is TGTGCCAGCAGCAGACAGGGGTCGGATGGCTACACCTTC. Encoded protein: CASSRQGSDGYTF. The V call is TRBV6-1, the J call TRBJ1-2; 8 bases align to TRBD1. V shed 6 bases, J shed 6 bases, and the junction held 6 bases outside the gene matches. Germline V CDR1 and CDR2: MNHNS, SASEGT. This CDR3 is built from 13 residues.